The text below deals with one TCR beta chain. The target antigen is unknown. Germline CDR1 is MNHEY and CDR2 is SMNVEV (reference sequence). The CDR3 sequence is 14 residues long. Each CDR3 protein gets one entry in TCRdb, which reprocessed the 5' RACE reads and gives no DNA. The listing records more than 300,000 distinct CDR3 sequences. These data come from a study of monozygotic twins with inflammatory bowel disease. Findings and caveats of the study: No detectable difference in repertoire similarity separated concordant from discordant twins, possibly as a result of limited power.

This TCR came from a human donor with ulcerative colitis or Crohn's disease, or a healthy co-twin of an affected twin (not recorded which). The sequenced sample consisted of blood. This chain uses TRBV27 with TRBJ2-3; TCRdb picks TRBD1, but there is no DNA to check that call. The CDR3 is CASSPNRVRDTQYF.